Shown below are 28 T cell receptor beta chains from a single sample sequenced in a study of T-cell memory formation after mild COVID-19. A single record per CDR3 protein comes from TCRdb applying MiXCR to the 5' RACE reads. The table shows approximately 300,000 distinct CDR3 sequences, with approximately 15% occurring only once. The specimen was PBMCs or a T cell subset sorted from them (not recorded which). These receptors were obtained from a young man who had mild COVID-19 (a few samples of this study predate the infection). Cell type and time point are not known.

This clonotype has a handful of counts. The V gene is TRBV19, the J gene TRBJ2-1; 8 bases agree with TRBD2. The CDR3 runs 15 residues. Germline-derived CDR1 and CDR2 are LNHDA and SQIVND (reference sequence). V shed 3 bases and J 3 bases; nucleotides not matched to a gene: 4. CDR3 sequence: CASSIAGGDYNEQFF. DNA for the CDR3: TGTGCCAGTAGTATTGCGGGGGGAGACTACAATGAGCAGTTCTTC. Full variable domain (remainder filled in from reference TRBV19 and TRBJ2-1): DGGITQSPKYLFRKEGQNVTLSCEQNLNHDAMYWYRQDPGQGLRLIYYSQIVNDFQKGDIAEGYSVSREKKESFPLTVTSAQKNPTAFYLCASSIAGGDYNEQFFGPGTRLTVL.

Turning to this clonotype: It may be a read error: a sequence one base away is much more abundant. For the CDR3, the DNA is TGTGCCAGCAGCTTAGGCACGGACTGGGGGGATACGCAGTATTTT. This translates into CASSLGTDWGDTQYF. V usage is TRBV7-6 and J usage is TRBJ2-3; D could derive from TRBD1 or TRBD2 (5 bases each). The germline V gene encodes CDR1 SGHVS and CDR2 FNYEAQ. This CDR3 is 15 amino acids long. V was cut by 1 base and J by 6 bases, with 14 bases left in between.

There are a few counts of this clonotype. The chain uses TRBV10-2 and TRBJ2-2, with TRBD2 identical over 10 bases. Germline CDR1 is WSHSY and CDR2 is SAAADI. With V trimmed by 5 bases and J by 0 bases, 6 bases remained unmatched. The CDR3 covers 17 residues. CDR3 sequence: CASSLLAGATNTGELFF. For the CDR3, the DNA is TGCGCCAGCAGTCTCCTAGCGGGGGCCACGAACACCGGGGAGCTGTTTTTT.

V gene TRBV5-1 combines with J gene TRBJ2-7; 7 bases map to TRBD1. Germline V gives CDR1 SGHRS, CDR2 YFSETQ. This CDR3 region has 14 residues. Trimming cost V 4 bases and J 2 bases; bases outside gene matches: 6. In DNA, the CDR3 is TGCGCCAGCAGCCTAACCGGGACAGCCTACGAGCAGTACTTC. Translation gives CASSLTGTAYEQYF.

This clonotype was seen only a few times. The chain combines TRBV24-1 with TRBJ2-5; TRBD1 aligns across 9 bases. Germline V gene sequence: CDR1 KGHDR, CDR2 SFDVKD. Losses at the gene ends were 6 bases for V and 5 bases for J; bases not matched to a gene: 3. The CDR3 length is 13 residues. The CDR3 loop is CATSSGQGETQYF. Written as DNA, the CDR3 is TGTGCCACCAGTTCCGGACAGGGGGAGACCCAGTACTTC.

The table lists this clonotype with many counts. The chain recombines TRBV12-3 or TRBV12-4 with TRBJ2-7; D remains unclear. CDR3 size: 14 residues. With 3 bases removed from V and 0 bases from J, the gap between germline ends came to 9 bases. The CDR3 nucleotides read TGTGCCAGCAGTTTGACTTCCGCCTCCTACGAGCAGTACTTC. Translation gives CASSLTSASYEQYF.

This clonotype was recorded a few times. The genes are TRBV5-5 and TRBJ2-1, with D possibly TRBD1 on 6 matching bases. Germline V gene data show CDR1 as SGHKS and CDR2 as YYEKEE (reference sequence). The CDR3 length is 14 residues. Between the trimmed V and J ends, which lost 4 bases and 4 bases, there was a span of 12 bases. The CDR3 DNA is TGTGCCAGCAGCCCACGGGACATGTACAATGAGCAGTTCTTC. This gives the protein CASSPRDMYNEQFF.

The V call is TRBV30, the J call TRBJ1-2; D call uncertain. V dropped 2 bases and J dropped 0 bases, with 10 bases sitting between them. The germline gives CDR1 GTSNPN, CDR2 SVGIG (reference sequence). The CDR3 runs 14 residues. The CDR3 sequence is CAWSLKGSNYGYTF. Written as DNA, the CDR3 is TGTGCCTGGAGTCTGAAGGGATCTAACTATGGCTACACCTTC.

The V call is TRBV15, the J call TRBJ1-3, with D hard to call. V lost 5 bases and J 0 bases, leaving 11 bases between the germline ends. Germline V lookup: CDR1 LNHNV, CDR2 YYDKDF (reference sequence). CDR3 length: 15 amino acids. Here the CDR3 reads CATSSRTVSGNTIYF. The CDR3 DNA reads TGTGCCACCAGCTCACGCACAGTCTCTGGAAACACCATATATTTT.

This clonotype was recorded many times. The chain recombines TRBV5-1 with TRBJ2-7, with D maybe TRBD1 (6 bases). V lost 4 bases and J lost 5, with 13 bases in between. CDR3 length: 13 amino acids. The germline gives CDR1 SGHRS, CDR2 YFSETQ. The CDR3 DNA reads as TGCGCCAGCAGCCTGGGACACCTGGACGAGCAGTACTTC. It codes for CASSLGHLDEQYF.

V is TRBV27 and J is TRBJ1-1; the D is unclear. This CDR3 has 16 residues. The germline V gene has CDR1 MNHEY and CDR2 SMNVEV (reference sequence). V was pared by 5 bases and J by 1 base, with 17 bases between. The CDR3 loop is CASSRRKAGANTEAFF. In DNA form, the CDR3 reads TGTGCCAGCAGTCGCCGAAAGGCAGGAGCGAACACTGAAGCTTTCTTT.

This clonotype was seen a few times. V is TRBV12-3 or TRBV12-4 and J is TRBJ2-7, with 8 nucleotides matching TRBD1. V shed 5 bases, J shed 3 bases, and the junction held 6 bases outside the gene matches. The CDR3 spans 14 residues. CDR3 region: CASSLTGVLYEQYF. The CDR3 coding sequence is TGTGCCAGCAGTCTGACAGGGGTCCTCTACGAGCAGTACTTC.

The V call is TRBV6-6, the J call TRBJ1-2; no clear D gene. The CDR3 has 13 amino acids. V was shortened by 3 bases and J by 4 bases, with 9 bases between the two germline ends. In germline, CDR1 is MNHNY, CDR2 SVGAGI (reference sequence). CDR3 coding DNA: TGTGCCAGCAGTTATGGCAGCCTCTATGGCTACACCTTC. Its translation is CASSYGSLYGYTF.

This clonotype was detected only a few times. CDR3 protein: CASSLDPGDSPLHF. As DNA, the CDR3 is TGTGCCAGCAGCTTGGACCCAGGGGATTCACCCCTCCACTTT. This chain joins TRBV5-5 and TRBJ1-6, with D possibly matching TRBD1 (6 bases). This CDR3 region has 14 residues. The V gene's germline CDR1 is SGHKS and CDR2 YYEKEE (reference sequence). Trimming took off 0 bases at V and 8 bases at J, with 9 bases between the two ends.

The sample holds a few counts of this clonotype. The rearrangement uses TRBV2 and TRBJ2-3; 8 bases are a match to TRBD1. This CDR3 contains 14 residues. The ends lost 3 bases at V and 5 bases at J; junction bases unmatched: 4. Germline V gene data show CDR1 as SNHLY and CDR2 as FYNNEI. Written as DNA, the CDR3 is TGTGCCAGCAGTGAGCAGGGGGCGGGAGATACGCAGTATTTT. Its protein is CASSEQGAGDTQYF.

This chain connects TRBV6-6 to TRBJ1-4; D remains ambiguous. The CDR3 is 14 residues long. CDR1 is MNHNY and CDR2 is SVGAGI in the germline V gene (reference sequence). The V and J ends lost 2 bases and 3 bases respectively, with 7 bases between them. This CDR3 is CASSYVRANEKLFF. The DNA for the CDR3 is TGTGCCAGCAGTTACGTGCGGGCTAATGAAAAACTGTTTTTT.

This clonotype was detected a few times. The CDR3 reads CSATDRTNYGYTF. DNA of the CDR3: TGCAGTGCTACCGACAGGACTAACTATGGCTACACCTTC. The V call is TRBV20-1, the J call TRBJ1-2; D perhaps matches TRBD1 (6 bases). The CDR3 length is 13 residues. Germline V gene lookup returns CDR1 DFQATT and CDR2 SNEGSKA (reference sequence). Trimming removed 4 bases at V and 0 bases at J, with 9 bases between.

The chain is built from TRBV9 and TRBJ2-3, with D perhaps TRBD2 (6 bases). The CDR3 is made up of 18 amino acids. Germline CDR1 SGDLS, CDR2 YYNGEE. Trimming removed 0 bases at V and 3 bases at J, with 20 bases between. The CDR3 region has the DNA TGTGCCAGCAGCGTAGCTCCCAGGAGGGGAATAAGTACAGATACGCAGTATTTT. It encodes CASSVAPRRGISTDTQYF.

This rearrangement joins TRBV28 to TRBJ2-2, with 12 bases fitting TRBD1. This CDR3 comprises 19 residues. V shed 4 bases and J 3 bases; nucleotides not matched to a gene: 12. Per the germline V gene, CDR1 is MDHEN and CDR2 is SYDVKM. For the CDR3, the DNA is TGTGCCAGCAGTTCCTGGGACAGGGGGCAATTAGCGGACACCGGGGAGCTGTTTTTT. This gives the protein CASSSWDRGQLADTGELFF. Based on the CDR3 plus reference TRBV28 and TRBJ2-2, the full variable domain is DVKVTQSSRYLVKRTGEKVFLECVQDMDHENMFWYRQDPGLGLRLIYFSYDVKMKEKGDIPEGYSVSREKKERFSLILESASTNQTSMYLCASSSWDRGQLADTGELFFGEGSRLTVL.

This clonotype has just a few counts. The CDR3 DNA follows: TGCAGTGCTCCCAAACAGGGTAATGAGCAGTTCTTC. This encodes CSAPKQGNEQFF. This chain connects TRBV20-1 to TRBJ2-1; D perhaps matches TRBD1 (6 bases). The CDR3 runs 12 residues. Trimming removed 5 bases from V and 7 bases from J, with 12 bases in between. Germline V gene lookup returns CDR1 DFQATT and CDR2 SNEGSKA (reference sequence).

This chain uses TRBV25-1 with TRBJ2-7; 9 bases match TRBD2. Trimming at V came to 2 bases and at J to 2 bases, leaving 1 base not matched to a gene. CDR1 is MGHDK, CDR2 SYGVNS, per germline. The CDR3 runs 14 residues. The chain's CDR3 is CASSEIAGAYEQYF. The CDR3 DNA is TGTGCCAGCAGTGAAATAGCGGGGGCCTACGAGCAGTACTTC.

The chain employs TRBV29-1 and TRBJ1-3, with D unclear. This CDR3 region has 13 residues. Germline loops: CDR1 SQVTM, CDR2 ANQGSEA. Trimming took 3 bases from V and 4 from J, leaving 10 bases between them. The CDR3 spells CSVDDGIGNTIYF. CDR3 DNA: TGCAGCGTTGACGATGGGATCGGAAACACCATATATTTT. Together with reference TRBV29-1 and TRBJ1-3, the CDR3 gives the full variable domain: SAVISQKPSRDICQRGTSLTIQCQVDSQVTMMFWYRQQPGQSLTLIATANQGSEATYESGFVIDKFPISRPNLTFSTLTVSNMSPEDSSIYLCSVDDGIGNTIYFGEGSWLTVV.

This chain joins TRBV5-1 and TRBJ1-6, with 10 bases identical to TRBD1. Germline CDR1 and CDR2: SGHRS and YFSETQ. V was pared by 4 bases and J by 8 bases, with 3 bases of the junction left unmatched. This CDR3 has 14 amino acids. CDR3 nucleotide sequence: TGCGCCAGCAGCCTGGGGACAGGGGATTCACCCCTCCACTTT. Amino acids: CASSLGTGDSPLHF.

This chain links TRBV5-1 with TRBJ2-7; D remains ambiguous. The CDR3 covers 17 residues. Germline assignment: CDR1 SGHRS and CDR2 YFSETQ. The V end was cut by 0 bases, the J end by 0 bases, with 16 bases between. CDR3 sequence: CASSLEFGRSSSYEQYF. CDR3 sequence (DNA): TGCGCCAGCAGCTTGGAGTTCGGAAGGTCAAGCTCCTACGAGCAGTACTTC.

Ten or more counts support this clonotype. V usage is TRBV28 and J usage is TRBJ2-5; D not certain. V lost 6 bases and J lost 0, with 11 bases in between. The V gene's germline CDR1 is MDHEN and CDR2 SYDVKM. The CDR3 has 14 amino acids. The CDR3 DNA reads TGTGCCAGCAGCCCCCGACTCTACCAAGAGACCCAGTACTTC. Amino acids: CASSPRLYQETQYF. Looking up the rest from reference TRBV28 and TRBJ2-5 gives the full variable domain: DVKVTQSSRYLVKRTGEKVFLECVQDMDHENMFWYRQDPGLGLRLIYFSYDVKMKEKGDIPEGYSVSREKKERFSLILESASTNQTSMYLCASSPRLYQETQYFGPGTRLLVL.

This clonotype was observed a few times. The V call is TRBV5-1, the J call TRBJ2-5, with 12 bases lining up with TRBD2. The CDR3 runs 15 residues. Germline CDR1 and CDR2: SGHRS and YFSETQ. Trimming took 4 bases from V and 3 from J; bases not matched to a gene: 4. CDR3 sequence reads: CASSTRLAGEETQYF. The CDR3 DNA sequence: TGCGCCAGCAGCACCCGACTAGCGGGGGAAGAGACCCAGTACTTC. Complete variable domain (other parts from reference TRBV5-1 and TRBJ2-5): KAGVTQTPRYLIKTRGQQVTLSCSPISGHRSVSWYQQTPGQGLQFLFEYFSETQRNKGNFPGRFSGRQFSNSRSEMNVSTLELGDSALYLCASSTRLAGEETQYFGPGTRLLVL.

This clonotype has only one observation. One end of the junction fails to match germline, which may point to a read error. V gene TRBV12-3 or TRBV12-4 combines with J gene TRBJ2-2; D is possibly TRBD2 (6 bases). This CDR3 has 15 amino acids. The CDR3 DNA is TGTGCCAGCAGTCCTGGACTACTGAACACCAGGGAGCTGTTTTTT. It codes for CASSPGLLNTRELFF.

The rearrangement uses TRBV4-1 and TRBJ1-4; no clear D gene. Trimming took 5 bases from V and 0 from J, leaving 10 bases between them. The CDR3 length is 15 residues. Germline V CDR1 and CDR2: MGHRA, YSYEKL. The CDR3 region is CASSSPGATNEKLFF. CDR3 sequence (DNA): TGCGCCAGCAGCTCCCCTGGAGCAACTAATGAAAAACTGTTTTTT.